This T cell receptor beta chain was identified in a study of blood T cell repertoires in COVID-19. TCRdb's copy holds only in-frame clones and misses some; the assay was immunoSEQ multiplex PCR. This sample has about 100,000 clones, with 80% to 90% found just once. This CDR3 comprises 15 residues. Germline CDR1 and CDR2: LNHDA and SQIVND (reference sequence). Trimming shortened V by 3 bases and J by 0 bases, and 9 bases separated the two germline ends. The V gene is TRBV19, the J gene TRBJ1-5; D call uncertain. Sequencing was done on a sample of PBMCs or T cells enriched from blood (not recorded which). This clonotype originated in a woman aged 50 to 60 who had recovered from COVID-19. CDR3 region: CASSIGLYSNQPQHF. Here the CDR3 DNA reads TGTGCCAGTAGTATCGGTCTGTATAGCAATCAGCCCCAGCATTTT.